The rows below give T cell receptor beta chains drawn from one sample of a study of Graves' ophthalmopathy and Graves' hyperthyroidism. TCRdb reprocessed the multiplex PCR reads via MiXCR and lists one record per CDR3 protein. The repertoire includes roughly 350,000 distinct CDR3 sequences, roughly a sixth of them detected once, and approximately 2.4% sits in the top ten. Material: peripheral blood. These receptors all come from an adult woman with stable Graves' hyperthyroidism. CDR3s include the opening cysteine and the closing phenylalanine or tryptophan. Fields, in order: clone size, V gene, J gene, D gene, CDR3 DNA, CDR3 protein. A D gene is named only where the DNA matches it firmly. Clone size is not always given. Where it is, it says once, few, many or a class for expanded clones.

clone size: many; V gene: TRBV28; J gene: TRBJ2-7; D gene: .; CDR3 DNA: TGTGCCAGCAGTTCACCGGCGGACATAACCTTCTACGAGCAGTACTTC; CDR3 protein: CASSSPADITFYEQYF
clone size: .; V gene: TRBV11-2; J gene: TRBJ1-2; D gene: TRBD1; CDR3 DNA: TGTGCCAGCAGCACCCCGCGGAGGACAGGGAAAAACTATGGCTACACCTTC; CDR3 protein: CASSTPRRTGKNYGYTF
clone size: many; V gene: TRBV27; J gene: TRBJ1-2; D gene: .; CDR3 DNA: TGTGCCAGCACTAGCTTGACGGATCCCCTTAAGGATGGCTACACCTTC; CDR3 protein: CASTSLTDPLKDGYTF
clone size: .; V gene: TRBV2; J gene: TRBJ1-5; D gene: TRBD1; CDR3 DNA: TGTGCCAGCAGTGAAGCAACATTAGGACAGGGAACTCATCAGCCCCAGCATTTT; CDR3 protein: CASSEATLGQGTHQPQHF
clone size: medium-sized; V gene: TRBV28; J gene: TRBJ2-5; D gene: TRBD2; CDR3 DNA: TGTGCCAGTGAAGCGGGAGGGGGGGAGACCCAGTACTTC; CDR3 protein: CASEAGGGETQYF
clone size: many; V gene: TRBV5-1; J gene: TRBJ1-5; D gene: .; CDR3 DNA: TGCGCCAGCTTCAGAACTAGCAATCAGCCCCAGCATTTT; CDR3 protein: CASFRTSNQPQHF
clone size: .; V gene: TRBV5-1; J gene: TRBJ2-2; D gene: TRBD2; CDR3 DNA: TGCGCCAGCAGCCTGGGGAGGGCCTTGGGCACCGGGGAGCTGTTTTTT; CDR3 protein: CASSLGRALGTGELFF
clone size: few; V gene: TRBV13; J gene: TRBJ2-5; D gene: TRBD2; CDR3 DNA: TGTGCCAGCAGCTCCGTGTCACAGCGGGGACTAGGTGAAGAGACCCAGTACTTC; CDR3 protein: CASSSVSQRGLGEETQYF
clone size: many; V gene: TRBV10-3; J gene: TRBJ1-1; D gene: .; CDR3 DNA: TGTGCCATCAGTGACCCCGGGAGGGCGGACACTGAAGCTTTCTTT; CDR3 protein: CAISDPGRADTEAFF
clone size: many; V gene: TRBV6-1; J gene: TRBJ1-1; D gene: .; CDR3 DNA: TGTGCCAGCAGTGAGCGAGAAAGGATCGGAGCTTTCTTT; CDR3 protein: CASSERERIGAFF
clone size: many; V gene: TRBV12-3/TRBV12-4; J gene: TRBJ2-2; D gene: .; CDR3 DNA: TGTGCCAGCAGTCGGGCTGGACAGAGCACCGGGGAGCTGTTTTTT; CDR3 protein: CASSRAGQSTGELFF
clone size: many; V gene: TRBV10-3; J gene: TRBJ2-5; D gene: TRBD2; CDR3 DNA: TGTGCCATCAGAGCTAGCGGGAGTCAGCAAGAGACCCAGTACTTC; CDR3 protein: CAIRASGSQQETQYF
clone size: many; V gene: TRBV12-3/TRBV12-4; J gene: TRBJ1-3; D gene: .; CDR3 DNA: TGTGCCAGCAGTTTATGGACAAAGAGCTCTGGAAACACCATATATTTT; CDR3 protein: CASSLWTKSSGNTIYF
clone size: many; V gene: TRBV14; J gene: TRBJ2-7; D gene: TRBD2; CDR3 DNA: TGTGCCAGCAGCTCCCTAGCGGGATACGACTACGAGCAGTACTTC; CDR3 protein: CASSSLAGYDYEQYF
clone size: many; V gene: TRBV2; J gene: TRBJ1-2; D gene: TRBD1; CDR3 DNA: TGTGCCAGCAGCAGACAGGGGGCAGGTGGCTACACCTTC; CDR3 protein: CASSRQGAGGYTF
clone size: many; V gene: TRBV12-5; J gene: TRBJ2-5; D gene: .; CDR3 DNA: TGTGCTAGTGGGTCCCAGGGGTTGGAGACCCAGTACTTC; CDR3 protein: CASGSQGLETQYF
clone size: many; V gene: TRBV11-2; J gene: TRBJ2-2; D gene: TRBD1; CDR3 DNA: TGTGCCACCTCCGGGCCGGGACAGGGAGGATCCGGGGAGCTGTTTTTT; CDR3 protein: CATSGPGQGGSGELFF
clone size: .; V gene: TRBV19; J gene: TRBJ1-2; D gene: TRBD1; CDR3 DNA: TGTGCCAGTAGTCCCTGGACAGGGGGAAGCGGCTACACCTTC; CDR3 protein: CASSPWTGGSGYTF
clone size: .; V gene: TRBV6-1; J gene: TRBJ1-6; D gene: TRBD1; CDR3 DNA: TGTGCCAGCACCCTGGACAGGGGCCATTATCCCCTCCACTTT; CDR3 protein: CASTLDRGHYPLHF
clone size: .; V gene: TRBV6-5; J gene: TRBJ1-2; D gene: .; CDR3 DNA: TGTGCCAGCGGGTTACCTACGGACGGGCCCTATGGCTACACCTTC; CDR3 protein: CASGLPTDGPYGYTF
clone size: .; V gene: TRBV6-2/TRBV6-3; J gene: TRBJ2-5; D gene: .; CDR3 DNA: TGTGCCAGCAGTTATCAAAACACCCGAGAGACCCAGTACTTC; CDR3 protein: CASSYQNTRETQYF
clone size: many; V gene: TRBV7-9; J gene: TRBJ1-1; D gene: .; CDR3 DNA: TGTGCCAGCTACCGGGGGTACCAGAACACTGAAGCTTTCTTT; CDR3 protein: CASYRGYQNTEAFF
clone size: .; V gene: TRBV20-1; J gene: TRBJ2-5; D gene: TRBD1; CDR3 DNA: TGCAGTGCTAGAGATGGTGGCAGGGGGCGCTTCCAAGAGACCCAGTACTTC; CDR3 protein: CSARDGGRGRFQETQYF
clone size: many; V gene: TRBV6-1; J gene: TRBJ2-4; D gene: TRBD1; CDR3 DNA: TGTGCCAGCAGTGAAGAAGGGACAGTTGCTTTTAAGTACTTC; CDR3 protein: CASSEEGTVAFKYF
clone size: many; V gene: TRBV6-2/TRBV6-3; J gene: TRBJ2-7; D gene: TRBD2; CDR3 DNA: TGTGCCAGCAGTTCCGCGAGAGGGACTAGCGGGAGGTTCTCCTACGAGCAGTACTTC; CDR3 protein: CASSSARGTSGRFSYEQYF
clone size: many; V gene: TRBV5-1; J gene: TRBJ2-7; D gene: .; CDR3 DNA: TGCGCCAGCAGCTTGCAACAGGGTTACGAGCAGTACTTC; CDR3 protein: CASSLQQGYEQYF
clone size: many; V gene: TRBV7-9; J gene: TRBJ2-7; D gene: .; CDR3 DNA: TGTGCCAGCAGCCCCCGGGACTTC; CDR3 protein: CASSPRDF
clone size: many; V gene: TRBV30; J gene: TRBJ2-7; D gene: .; CDR3 DNA: TGTGCCTGGAGTGGAACCTACGAGCAGTACTTC; CDR3 protein: CAWSGTYEQYF
clone size: many; V gene: TRBV6-5; J gene: TRBJ2-6; D gene: .; CDR3 DNA: TGTGCCAGCAGTTACACCGCATGGGGCTCTGGGGCCAACGTCCTGACTTTC; CDR3 protein: CASSYTAWGSGANVLTF
clone size: .; V gene: TRBV28; J gene: TRBJ2-7; D gene: .; CDR3 DNA: TGTGCCAGCAGTTTAAGGTTTCCGGCTACTAGCTCCTACGAGCAGTACTTC; CDR3 protein: CASSLRFPATSSYEQYF
clone size: few; V gene: TRBV5-6; J gene: TRBJ1-1; D gene: .; CDR3 DNA: TGTGCCAGCAGCCTAATTTACAACATGAACACTGAAGCTTTCTTT; CDR3 protein: CASSLIYNMNTEAFF
clone size: many; V gene: TRBV7-3; J gene: TRBJ2-2; D gene: .; CDR3 DNA: TGTGCCAGCAGCTTAACAGGGGACGGGGAGCTGTTTTTT; CDR3 protein: CASSLTGDGELFF
clone size: .; V gene: TRBV12-3/TRBV12-4; J gene: TRBJ2-3; D gene: TRBD2; CDR3 DNA: TGTGCCAGCAGTCGCGGGACTAGCGGTACCACAGATACGCAGTATTTT; CDR3 protein: CASSRGTSGTTDTQYF
clone size: many; V gene: TRBV6-1; J gene: TRBJ2-3; D gene: .; CDR3 DNA: TGTGCCAGCAGTGACCCCTCACGGGGCACAGATACGCAGTATTTT; CDR3 protein: CASSDPSRGTDTQYF
clone size: .; V gene: TRBV6-1; J gene: TRBJ1-1; D gene: .; CDR3 DNA: TGTGCCAGCACCTACGGTAAGGCCCGGAACACTGAAGCTTTCTTT; CDR3 protein: CASTYGKARNTEAFF
clone size: many; V gene: TRBV2; J gene: TRBJ2-7; D gene: .; CDR3 DNA: TGTGCCAGCAGCGGGACTTTGAACTACGAGCAGTACTTC; CDR3 protein: CASSGTLNYEQYF
clone size: many; V gene: TRBV27; J gene: TRBJ2-5; D gene: .; CDR3 DNA: TGTGCCAGCTCCATGGGGACGAGACTTTACTTC; CDR3 protein: CASSMGTRLYF
clone size: .; V gene: TRBV11-2; J gene: TRBJ2-7; D gene: .; CDR3 DNA: TGTGCCAGCAGTTCAGCAGGGGCCGACTCCTACGAGCAGTACTTC; CDR3 protein: CASSSAGADSYEQYF
clone size: many; V gene: TRBV4-1; J gene: TRBJ2-3; D gene: TRBD2; CDR3 DNA: TGCGCCAGCAGCCCCCTGACTAGCGGGTCCGCAGATACGCAGTATTTT; CDR3 protein: CASSPLTSGSADTQYF
clone size: many; V gene: TRBV4-3; J gene: TRBJ2-7; D gene: TRBD1; CDR3 DNA: TGCGCCAGCAGCCTCGCCGGGACAGGTACCTACGAGCAGTACTTC; CDR3 protein: CASSLAGTGTYEQYF
clone size: many; V gene: TRBV2; J gene: TRBJ1-5; D gene: TRBD1; CDR3 DNA: TGTGCCAGCAGTGGGGACAGTTCCCTAAATCAGCCCCAGCATTTT; CDR3 protein: CASSGDSSLNQPQHF
clone size: many; V gene: TRBV20-1; J gene: TRBJ2-7; D gene: .; CDR3 DNA: TGCAGTGCTAAGCTTCGCGGGAACTACGAGCAGTACTTC; CDR3 protein: CSAKLRGNYEQYF
clone size: many; V gene: TRBV2; J gene: TRBJ2-7; D gene: .; CDR3 DNA: TGTGCCAGCAGCAAACAAACAGGACCCTACGAGCAGTACTTC; CDR3 protein: CASSKQTGPYEQYF
clone size: many; V gene: TRBV24-1; J gene: TRBJ2-5; D gene: .; CDR3 DNA: TGTGCCACCGAACCGAGCGGCAGGGAACAAGAGACCCAGTACTTC; CDR3 protein: CATEPSGREQETQYF
clone size: many; V gene: TRBV11-2; J gene: TRBJ2-7; D gene: .; CDR3 DNA: TGTGCCAGCAGCTCAAGGGGGGGGCCCCTCTCCTACGAGCAGTACTTC; CDR3 protein: CASSSRGGPLSYEQYF
clone size: .; V gene: TRBV6-2/TRBV6-3; J gene: TRBJ1-6; D gene: TRBD1; CDR3 DNA: TGTGCCAGCAAACTCCGCCGGGACAGCCCTCCAAATTCACCCCTCCACTTT; CDR3 protein: CASKLRRDSPPNSPLHF
clone size: many; V gene: TRBV5-6; J gene: TRBJ2-5; D gene: .; CDR3 DNA: TGTGCCAGCAGCTTGGCCGCGAGACTGGCCCAAGAGACCCAGTACTTC; CDR3 protein: CASSLAARLAQETQYF
clone size: .; V gene: TRBV5-1; J gene: TRBJ2-4; D gene: .; CDR3 DNA: TGCGCCAGCAGCTTGGGACAGGATGTTGGGGTCAAAAACATTCAGTACTTC; CDR3 protein: CASSLGQDVGVKNIQYF